Listed here is a single T cell receptor beta chain. Its cognate antigen is unknown. This specimen comes from a study of cytomegalovirus exposure and HLA in healthy donors. For the study at large: In a previous analysis, approximately 110 million unique TCR beta sequences were found from some 180 million T cells. Whole-study results and caveats: Sequence variants that were highly shared formed a cluster that was likely a sequencing artifact. Accounts indicate the classifier identified cytomegalovirus status with strong specificity and sensitivity.

The primer mix had 60 Vbeta and 13 Jbeta primers. Here immunoSEQ multiplex PCR was the method, and the copy in TCRdb shows in-frame clones only, minus some. The profile shows around 60,000 clones, approximately 80% of them singletons. CDR1 and CDR2 from the germline V gene are LNHDA and SQIVND (reference sequence). The CDR3 is 11 amino acids. V lost 11 bases and J lost 4, with 10 bases in between. What was sequenced was PBMCs. This clonotype was obtained from a male donor in good health and CMV-seronegative. The chain joins TRBV19 to TRBJ2-3; D gene ambiguous. Here the CDR3 reads CACARSDTQYF. As DNA, the CDR3 is TGTGCCTGTGCTCGGTCAGATACGCAGTATTTT.